A selection of T cell receptor beta chains follows, all from one sample in a study of CD8+ T cells in alopecia areata. TCRdb keeps only in-frame clones here, not all; method: immunoSEQ multiplex PCR. Among 9,500 to 15,000 clones, 60% were seen once, and the ten largest hold roughly a fifth. Input material: skin. All receptors derive from a human donor with alopecia areata. The CDR3 runs from the conserved cysteine through the conserved F or W. The order of the fields is J gene, D gene, V gene, clone size, CDR3 protein, CDR3 DNA. A D gene is named only where the DNA matches it firmly. Not every row has a clone size; where given, it reads once, few, many or a size class.

TRBJ2-5 | - | TRBV5-1 | - | CASSLVETQYF | TGCGCCAGCAGCTTGGTGGAGACCCAGTACTTC
TRBJ2-1 | TRBD2 | TRBV4-3 | few | CASSQRPRTSNEQFF | TGCGCCAGCAGCCAACGTCCTAGGACTAGCAATGAGCAGTTCTTC
TRBJ2-7 | - | TRBV10-3 | few | CAISESIVGVGNEQYF | TGTGCCATCAGTGAGTCGATTGTAGGAGTGGGCAACGAGCAGTACTTC
TRBJ2-1 | - | TRBV9 | - | CASSAQGGNEQFF | TGTGCCAGCAGCGCACAGGGAGGCAATGAGCAGTTCTTC
TRBJ2-1 | TRBD2 | TRBV7-8 | large | CASSSLAAYNEQFF | TGTGCCAGCAGCTCACTAGCGGCCTACAATGAGCAGTTCTTC
TRBJ1-1 | - | TRBV2 | few | CASSVTGTNTEAFF | TGTGCCAGCAGCGTAACAGGGACGAACACTGAAGCTTTCTTT
TRBJ1-1 | - | TRBV7-2 | - | CASSLGVMGTEAFF | TGTGCCAGCAGCTTAGGTGTCATGGGCACTGAAGCTTTCTTT
TRBJ1-2 | - | TRBV29-1 | - | CSGQAKSSYTF | TGCAGCGGGCAGGCGAAATCCTCCTACACCTTC
TRBJ2-1 | - | TRBV18 | - | CASSPPSQARNEQFF | TGTGCCAGCTCACCACCTTCACAGGCCCGCAATGAGCAGTTCTTC
TRBJ2-3 | - | TRBV10-3 | - | CAISAYEPPTDTQYF | TGTGCCATCAGTGCATACGAACCTCCCACAGATACGCAGTATTTT
TRBJ2-7 | TRBD2 | TRBV28 | - | CASSRLAGRSSYEQYF | TGTGCCAGCAGTAGACTAGCGGGACGGTCCTCCTACGAGCAGTACTTC
TRBJ2-1 | TRBD2 | TRBV11-3 | once | CASSFEREFYNEQFF | TGTGCCAGCAGCTTTGAGCGGGAGTTCTACAATGAGCAGTTCTTC
TRBJ2-5 | - | TRBV14 | - | CASSQEKETQYF | TGTGCCAGCAGCCAAGAAAAGGAGACCCAGTACTTC
TRBJ1-2 | - | TRBV4-1 | - | CASSEGLLGYTF | TGCGCCAGCAGTGAGGGTCTCCTGGGCTACACCTTC
TRBJ2-3 | - | TRBV27 | few | CASSFRPSGTDTQYF | TGTGCCAGCAGTTTTCGTCCTAGCGGCACAGATACGCAGTATTTT
TRBJ2-3 | TRBD2 | TRBV7-6 | few | CASSSTTSGTDTQYF | TGTGCCAGCAGCTCCACGACTAGCGGCACAGATACGCAGTATTTT
TRBJ2-7 | TRBD1 | TRBV14 | - | CATRATDRGVGEQYF | TGTGCCACCCGAGCGACGGACAGGGGTGTCGGAGAGCAGTACTTC
TRBJ2-3 | TRBD1 | TRBV2 | few | CASRDLVGDRFLDTQYF | TGTGCCAGCAGAGACCTCGTCGGGGACAGGTTTTTGGATACGCAGTATTTT
TRBJ1-1 | - | TRBV11-2 | few | CASSIQGNTEAFF | TGTGCCAGCAGCATTCAGGGGAACACTGAAGCTTTCTTT
TRBJ2-5 | TRBD2 | TRBV7-9 | few | CASSFQFPRENQETQYF | TGTGCCAGCAGCTTCCAATTCCCGCGGGAGAACCAAGAGACCCAGTACTTC